This T cell receptor (beta chain) was sequenced during a study of T cell changes during pregnancy in multiple sclerosis. Deletions cut 4 bases from V and 7 bases from J, with 15 bases between. The CDR3 has 14 residues. Germline V gene lookup returns CDR1 SGHDT and CDR2 YYEEEE. Profiling relied on immunoSEQ multiplex PCR, and the TCRdb table lists in-frame clones only, not all of them. The sample consists of tens of thousands of clones, about 91% of them appearing once. Sequencing used CD4+ T cells from peripheral blood mononuclear cells, obtained in the second trimester of pregnancy. This TCR was sampled from a female donor with multiple sclerosis, enrolled in a pregnancy study. This chain connects TRBV5-6 to TRBJ2-1; a possible D gene is TRBD2 (7 bases). DNA for the CDR3: TGTGCCAGCAGCAGGGGGGGGAGGGGGAATGAGCAGTTCTTC. Its translation is CASSRGGRGNEQFF.